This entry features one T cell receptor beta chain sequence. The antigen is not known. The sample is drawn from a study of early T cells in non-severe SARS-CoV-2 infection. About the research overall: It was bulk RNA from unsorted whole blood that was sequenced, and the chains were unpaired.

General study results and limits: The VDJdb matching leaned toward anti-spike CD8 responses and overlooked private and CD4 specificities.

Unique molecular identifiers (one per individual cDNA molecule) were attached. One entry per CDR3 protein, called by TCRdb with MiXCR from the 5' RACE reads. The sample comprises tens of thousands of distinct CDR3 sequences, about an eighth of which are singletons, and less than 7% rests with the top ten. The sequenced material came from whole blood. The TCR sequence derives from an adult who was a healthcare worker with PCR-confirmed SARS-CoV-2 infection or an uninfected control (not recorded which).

The DNA for the CDR3 is TGCAGCGCGGGTAGCGGGGTAGTCGAGACCCAGTACTTC. This gives the protein CSAGSGVVETQYF. The chain joins TRBV29-1 to TRBJ2-5; 8 bases match TRBD2. CDR1 and CDR2 (germline): SQVTM, ANQGSEA. This CDR3 is 13 amino acids long. The J segment lost 5 bases and the V segment lost 7 bases, leaving 9 bases of the junction unmatched.